This T cell receptor beta chain was obtained from a study of T cells in localized non-small cell lung cancer. Study-wide points: Out of the top 100 tumor clones, a median about 50 were seen in adjacent lung.

The J segment lost 3 bases and the V segment lost 5 bases, leaving 8 bases of the junction unmatched. This CDR3 has 15 amino acids. The germline V gene has CDR1 LNHDA and CDR2 SQIVND (reference sequence). A single count supports this clone. Antigen specificity is unknown. The table came from immunoSEQ multiplex PCR; TCRdb's copy has only in-frame clones and leaves some out. The sample lists approximately 70,000 clones, 86% occurring once. The TCR sequence derives from a male donor aged 60 or older with stage III squamous cell lung carcinoma. The chain couples TRBV19 to TRBJ1-2; 8 bases fit TRBD1. Sample: peripheral blood, taken before any cancer treatment. CDR3 nucleotide sequence: TGTGCCAGTAGTTCTCGACAGGGGACATACTATGGCTACACCTTC. It codes for CASSSRQGTYYGYTF.